A selection of T cell receptor beta chains follows, all from one sample in a study of OX40 agonist ivuxolimab in advanced cancers. Here immunoSEQ multiplex PCR was the method, and the copy in TCRdb shows in-frame clones only, minus some. The sample consists of just under 80,000 clones, 80% to 90% of them appearing once. Sequencing was performed on CD4+ or CD8+ T cells sorted from blood, taken in a trial of the OX40 agonist ivuxolimab. Receptors were obtained from an adult with an advanced solid tumor such as melanoma, head and neck, liver or kidney cancer. Both conserved end residues are trimmed from each CDR3. The order of the fields is V gene, J gene, CDR3 protein.

v_call: TRBV5-6
j_call: TRBJ1-1
cdr3_aa: ASSPGQHTEAF

v_call: TRBV11-3
j_call: TRBJ1-1
cdr3_aa: ASSQQRNTEAF

v_call: TRBV7-9
j_call: TRBJ2-3
cdr3_aa: ASRQTGSSTDTQY

v_call: TRBV19
j_call: .
cdr3_aa: ASSSRTSGSYEQY

v_call: TRBV6-5
j_call: TRBJ2-5
cdr3_aa: ASSGRVGTQY

v_call: TRBV6-6
j_call: TRBJ1-4
cdr3_aa: ASTRTGSREKLF

v_call: TRBV28
j_call: TRBJ1-5
cdr3_aa: ASRARDRSNQPQH

v_call: TRBV5-6
j_call: TRBJ2-1
cdr3_aa: ASSFLAGGGANEQF

v_call: TRBV21-1
j_call: TRBJ1-5
cdr3_aa: ASRTTRACNQPQH

v_call: TRBV11-2
j_call: TRBJ2-7
cdr3_aa: ASSSLRDRDPYEQY